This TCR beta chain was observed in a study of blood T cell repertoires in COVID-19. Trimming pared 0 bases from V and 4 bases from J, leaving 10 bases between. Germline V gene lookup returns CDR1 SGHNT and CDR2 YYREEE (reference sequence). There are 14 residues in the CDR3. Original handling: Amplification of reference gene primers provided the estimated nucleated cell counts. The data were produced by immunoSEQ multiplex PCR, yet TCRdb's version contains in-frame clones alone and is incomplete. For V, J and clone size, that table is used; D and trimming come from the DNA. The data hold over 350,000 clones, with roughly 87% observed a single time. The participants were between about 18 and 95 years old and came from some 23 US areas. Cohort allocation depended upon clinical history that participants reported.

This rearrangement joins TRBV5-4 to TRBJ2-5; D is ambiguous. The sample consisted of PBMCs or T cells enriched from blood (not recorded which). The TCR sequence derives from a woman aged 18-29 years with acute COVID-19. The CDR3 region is CASSLVGPRETQYF. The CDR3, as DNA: TGTGCCAGCAGCTTGGTGGGCCCAAGAGAGACCCAGTACTTC.